The clone carrying this TCR beta chain was recorded a few times. Isolated per sample were at least 6.5 million PBMCs. The CDR3 totals 17 residues. The germline CDR1 and CDR2 sequences are MDHEN and SYDVKM. V was pared by 2 bases and J by 2 bases, with 16 bases between. The record originates from a study of blood T cells in healthy people across ages. The use of a sample-barcoded 5' primer and a J-beta primer mix characterized a second PCR of 7 to 11 cycles. A template-switch adaptor with 12 random nucleotides tagged each cDNA molecule. MiXCR, applied by TCRdb to the 5' RACE reads, yields one record per CDR3 protein. The sample holds 780,000 or so distinct CDR3 sequences, around a quarter seen once. This same sample was also part of a study on T cells of mothers and their children. That source adds: Each donor was one of three healthy Caucasian mothers or one of their six children.

This TCR was sampled from a boy aged 5-17 years in good health. Sequencing was carried out using blood. This chain links TRBV28 with TRBJ2-4, with a tentative D call TRBD2 (5 bases). Here the CDR3 reads CASSLIIGVGTKNIQYF. CDR3 DNA sequence: TGTGCCAGCAGTTTAATAATCGGGGTTGGTACCAAAAACATTCAGTACTTC. Full variable domain (rest looked up from reference TRBV28 and TRBJ2-4): DVKVTQSSRYLVKRTGEKVFLECVQDMDHENMFWYRQDPGLGLRLIYFSYDVKMKEKGDIPEGYSVSREKKERFSLILESASTNQTSMYLCASSLIIGVGTKNIQYFGAGTRLSVL.